These 28 T cell receptor beta chains originate from one sample sequenced in a study of long-term antiretroviral therapy in people with HIV. Sequencing used immunoSEQ v3.0 at survey level. This table comes from immunoSEQ multiplex PCR, and its TCRdb copy is limited to in-frame clones, with some not included. The table lists 15,000 or so clones, approximately 84% of them singletons. The sequencing used unsorted PBMCs, collected about 1.3 years before starting antiretroviral therapy. These receptor sequences come from a man under 40 with HIV.

The chain has TRBV4-2 and TRBJ2-5, with 9 bases matching TRBD2. This CDR3 region has 14 residues. V shed 4 bases, J shed 3 bases, and the junction held 3 bases outside the gene matches. CDR1 LGHNA and CDR2 YNFKEQ come from the germline V gene. CDR3 loop: CASSPSSGEETQYF. CDR3 nucleotides: TGTGCCAGCAGCCCCTCTAGCGGGGAAGAGACCCAGTACTTC.

The chain couples TRBV18 to TRBJ2-7, with D possibly being TRBD1 or TRBD2 (5 bases each). V lost 3 bases to trimming and J lost 6 bases, with 6 bases between them. Germline CDR1 and CDR2: KGHSH and LQKENI. The CDR3 is 11 amino acids. The CDR3 here is CASSPGGEQYF. CDR3 nucleotide sequence: TGTGCCAGCTCACCTGGGGGCGAGCAGTACTTC.

The gene calls are TRBV18 and TRBJ2-5; D may be TRBD1 (6 bases). The germline V gene encodes CDR1 KGHSH and CDR2 LQKENI. The CDR3 length is 14 residues. Trimming took off 3 bases at V and 2 bases at J, with 10 bases between the two ends. The CDR3: CASSPGQRQETQYF. The CDR3 coding sequence is TGTGCCAGCTCACCGGGACAAAGACAAGAGACCCAGTACTTC. Based on the CDR3 plus reference TRBV18 and TRBJ2-5, the full variable domain is NAGVMQNPRHLVRRRGQEARLRCSPMKGHSHVYWYRQLPEEGLKFMVYLQKENIIDESGMPKERFSAEFPKEGPSILRIQQVVRGDSAAYFCASSPGQRQETQYFGPGTRLLVL.

CDR3 bases: TGTGCCAGCAGCTTAGATGGTGCGGGAGTTGATACGCAGTATTTT. This translates into CASSLDGAGVDTQYF. This chain uses TRBV7-8 with TRBJ2-3, with 7 bases aligning to TRBD2. CDR3 length: 15 residues. The V segment lost 1 base and the J segment 6 bases; nucleotides outside the gene matches: 7. Germline V CDR1 and CDR2: SGHVS, FQNEAQ.

This clone is classed as medium-sized. V is TRBV6-1 and J is TRBJ2-3; TRBD1 matches at 12 bases. CDR1 and CDR2 from the germline V gene are MNHNS and SASEGT. The V and J ends lost 6 bases and 8 bases, in that order; junction bases with no gene match: 6. There are 14 residues in the CDR3. The CDR3: CASRPGQGALTQYF. CDR3 nucleotides: TGTGCCAGCAGGCCGGGACAGGGGGCTCTTACGCAGTATTTT.

The chain couples TRBV7-9 to TRBJ2-3; 9 positions match TRBD1. Germline-derived CDR1 and CDR2 are SEHNR and FQNEAQ (reference sequence). There are 17 residues in the CDR3. Losses at the gene ends were 5 bases for V and 7 bases for J; bases not matched to a gene: 16. CDR3 amino acids: CASSPYTDRGSPYTQYF. CDR3 nucleotides: TGTGCCAGCAGCCCCTATACCGACAGGGGGTCTCCCTATACGCAGTATTTT.

The chain employs TRBV7-4 and TRBJ2-7; 7 positions match TRBD2. With 5 bases clipped from V and 5 bases from J, the junction kept 15 bases outside the gene matches. CDR3 length: 16 amino acids. CDR1 is SGHVT, CDR2 SQSDAQ, per germline. As DNA, the CDR3 is TGTGCCAGCAGCCCCGGGCCGGGGGACTACCCCCACGAGCAGTACTTC. Its translation is CASSPGPGDYPHEQYF.

The chain uses TRBV10-3 and TRBJ1-2; TRBD1 agrees at 10 bases. The CDR3 spans 16 residues. Trimming took 3 bases from V and 6 from J; bases not matched to a gene: 10. Germline CDR1 ENHRY, CDR2 SYGVKD. The CDR3 region is CAISDQGLGTGDGYTF. Written as DNA, the CDR3 is TGTGCCATCAGTGATCAGGGTTTGGGGACAGGGGATGGCTACACCTTC.

This clone was detected once. This chain joins TRBV18 and TRBJ1-1, with TRBD1 identical over 8 bases. Trimming cost V 5 bases and J 0 bases; bases outside gene matches: 8. The germline V gene encodes CDR1 KGHSH and CDR2 LQKENI. This CDR3 has 16 residues. The CDR3 nucleotides are TGTGCCAGCTCAAGACAGGGGCTCGGGATGAACACTGAAGCTTTCTTT. This sequence encodes CASSRQGLGMNTEAFF.

The rearrangement uses TRBV9 and TRBJ2-7; 7 nucleotides align to TRBD2. The junction had 9 bases not matched to a gene; V was cut back by 4 bases and J by 2 bases. Per the germline V gene, CDR1 is SGDLS and CDR2 is YYNGEE. The CDR3 extends over 15 amino acids. The CDR3 loop reads CASSPQGGAPYEQYF. The CDR3 DNA is TGTGCCAGCAGCCCCCAGGGAGGGGCCCCCTACGAGCAGTACTTC.

The chain carries TRBV5-1 and TRBJ1-5; unclear D gene. The length of the CDR3 is 16 residues. The germline V gene has CDR1 SGHRS and CDR2 YFSETQ. Trimming left V 0 bases short and J 4 bases short, with 14 bases between. CDR3 residues: CASSLGGYHPNQPQHF. CDR3 sequence (DNA): TGCGCCAGCAGCTTGGGCGGGTACCATCCGAATCAGCCCCAGCATTTT.

The chain carries TRBV12-5 and TRBJ2-1; 10 bases map to TRBD1. Germline values: CDR1 LGHNT, CDR2 FRNRAP. Unmatched junction bases numbered 7, after V lost 1 base and J lost 4 bases. The CDR3 extends over 17 amino acids. The CDR3 nucleotides read TGTGCTAGTGGTTTGGCAACCGGGACAGGGGCTTACAATGAGCAGTTCTTC. Amino acids: CASGLATGTGAYNEQFF.

This sequence joins TRBV7-9 and TRBJ1-1; D is uncertain. Trimming pared 3 bases from V and 1 base from J, leaving 6 bases between. The CDR3 has 13 residues. Per the germline V gene, CDR1 is SEHNR and CDR2 is FQNEAQ (reference sequence). In nucleotides, the CDR3 is TGTGCCAGCAGCTTTGGGGAGAACACTGAAGCTTTCTTT. Translation gives CASSFGENTEAFF.

In its sample, this clone was seen a few times. The chain couples TRBV18 to TRBJ2-7, with TRBD2 as a possible D gene (7 bases). The CDR3 loop spans 15 amino acids. Deletions cut 3 bases from V and 8 bases from J, with 20 bases between. Germline lookup yields CDR1 KGHSH and CDR2 LQKENI. The DNA for the CDR3 is TGTGCCAGCTCACCTACAGGGCCTGGCGGGAGTCAGCAGTACTTC. Its protein product is CASSPTGPGGSQQYF. Complete variable domain (other parts from reference TRBV18 and TRBJ2-7): NAGVMQNPRHLVRRRGQEARLRCSPMKGHSHVYWYRQLPEEGLKFMVYLQKENIIDESGMPKERFSAEFPKEGPSILRIQQVVRGDSAAYFCASSPTGPGGSQQYFGPGTRLTVT.

CDR3 loop: CAWSHREQNTGELFF. In nucleotides, the CDR3 is TGTGCCTGGAGCCACAGGGAACAGAACACCGGGGAGCTGTTTTTT. This chain connects TRBV30 to TRBJ2-2, with D perhaps matching TRBD1 (6 bases). The CDR3 is made up of 15 amino acids. V was shortened by 3 bases and J by 1 base, with 12 bases between the two germline ends. CDR1 is GTSNPN, CDR2 SVGIG, per germline (reference sequence).

The CDR3 loop reads CASSLGARYNEQFF. CDR3 nucleotides: TGTGCCAGCAGCTTGGGGGCGCGTTACAATGAGCAGTTCTTC. This chain uses TRBV5-6 with TRBJ2-1; no clear D. Germline lookup yields CDR1 SGHDT and CDR2 YYEEEE. This CDR3 has 14 amino acids. The V end lost 0 bases, the J end lost 4 bases, and 8 bases lay between the germline ends.

The chain couples TRBV11-2 to TRBJ1-3; 11 bases are shared with TRBD1. V gave up 3 bases and J gave up 1 base; unmatched junction bases: 11. This CDR3 has 19 amino acids. Germline values: CDR1 SGHAT, CDR2 FQNNGV. The CDR3 sequence: CASSFGGTGGSLSGNTIYF. Here the CDR3 DNA reads TGTGCCAGCAGCTTCGGCGGGACAGGGGGATCCCTATCTGGAAACACCATATATTTT.

The chain is built from TRBV7-8 and TRBJ2-7; D gene ambiguous. The CDR3 is 11 residues long. CDR1 is SGHVS, CDR2 FQNEAQ, per germline. Trimming cost V 4 bases and J 3 bases, with 4 bases left between them. CDR3 sequence reads: CASSSLYEQYF. CDR3 coding DNA: TGTGCCAGCAGCTCCCTCTACGAGCAGTACTTC.

The chain carries TRBV6-5 and TRBJ1-2, with TRBD1 matching 8 bases. V was pared by 2 bases and J by 3 bases, with 5 bases of the junction left unmatched. CDR3 length: 15 residues. Germline V gene lookup returns CDR1 MNHEY and CDR2 SVGAGI. CDR3: CASSYVTTGDYGYTF. DNA for the CDR3: TGTGCCAGCAGTTACGTCACGACAGGGGACTATGGCTACACCTTC.

The J gene is TRBJ2-5, the V gene TRBV23-1; 7 bases line up with TRBD1. TRBV23-1 is sorted into the ORF group, with uncertain function. Germline trimming cut 2 bases from V and 5 bases from J; bases unmatched to any gene: 17. The CDR3 totals 18 residues. The CDR3 nucleotides read TGCGCCAGCAGTCAAATAGGGCAGGGGGTTTCCCTAGGGGAGACCCAGTACTTC. Its translation: CASSQIGQGVSLGETQYF.

The chain joins TRBV6-6 to TRBJ2-7; D unresolved. CDR1 and CDR2 (germline): MNHNY, SVGAGI (reference sequence). V was clipped by 2 bases and J by 4 bases, with 15 bases between them. The CDR3 contains 15 residues. CDR3 DNA: TGTGCCAGCAGTTACCTGCCGGGCCAGCAGTACGAGCAGTACTTC. Its protein product is CASSYLPGQQYEQYF.

The V call is TRBV7-3, the J call TRBJ2-7, with D possibly TRBD2 on 5 matching bases. The CDR3 extends over 13 amino acids. V lost 5 bases and J lost 4, with 12 bases in between. Looked up from germline, CDR1 is SGHTA and CDR2 is FQGTGA. DNA for the CDR3: TGTGCCAGCAGCCCTGGCGGGCCTTACGAGCAGTACTTC. Amino acid sequence: CASSPGGPYEQYF.

This clone is labeled medium-sized. V is TRBV27 and J is TRBJ2-7, with a weak D call TRBD1 (6 bases). This CDR3 contains 12 residues. Germline V gene sequence: CDR1 MNHEY, CDR2 SMNVEV (reference sequence). V dropped 9 bases and J dropped 5 bases, with 14 bases sitting between them. The CDR3, as DNA: TGTGCCAGTGGGGGCGGCGTGGACGAGCAGTACTTC. This translates into CASGGGVDEQYF.

The rearrangement links TRBV10-3 to TRBJ1-5; perhaps TRBD1 as D (6 bases). Germline V CDR1 and CDR2: ENHRY, SYGVKD. The V gene lost 0 bases and the J gene lost 2 bases, with 17 bases spanning the gap. This CDR3 region has 18 residues. In DNA, the CDR3 is TGTGCCATCAGTGAGTCGATCGGGGGGCCGCCAGGCAATCAGCCCCAGCATTTT. This sequence encodes CAISESIGGPPGNQPQHF.

The chain combines TRBV5-8 with TRBJ1-1; 11 bases map to TRBD1. Germline CDR1 and CDR2: SGHTS and YDEGEE. The V and J ends lost 3 bases and 4 bases, in that order; junction bases with no gene match: 5. This CDR3 is 15 amino acids long. The CDR3 region is CASSSPGTGGTEAFF. The DNA of the CDR3 is TGTGCCAGCAGCTCACCTGGGACAGGGGGCACTGAAGCTTTCTTT.

The chain couples TRBV5-1 to TRBJ1-2; D call uncertain. CDR3 length: 12 residues. The germline V gene encodes CDR1 SGHRS and CDR2 YFSETQ. Trimming left V 4 bases short and J 4 bases short, with 8 bases between. The CDR3 reads CASSGDFYGYTF. The DNA of the CDR3 is TGCGCCAGCAGCGGAGACTTCTATGGCTACACCTTC.

This chain uses TRBV7-8 with TRBJ1-1; D gene unclear. Trimming shortened V by 7 bases and J by 1 base, and 16 bases separated the two germline ends. The CDR3 is 15 amino acids. Looked up from germline, CDR1 is SGHVS and CDR2 is FQNEAQ. As DNA, the CDR3 is TGTGCCAGCAACCCGTGGACCCTGGGGAACACTGAAGCTTTCTTT. Protein: CASNPWTLGNTEAFF.

This clone showed up just a few times. CDR3 nucleotide sequence: TGTGCCAGCAGCCACCGACAGTATCCCTCTGGCTACACCTTC. Its protein is CASSHRQYPSGYTF. V gene TRBV5-6 combines with J gene TRBJ1-2; tentatively, D is TRBD1 (5 bases). The length of the CDR3 is 14 residues. Germline V lookup: CDR1 SGHDT, CDR2 YYEEEE. The germline V and J ends were trimmed by 4 bases and 7 bases, with 17 bases remaining between them.